This T cell receptor (beta chain) was identified during a study of T cell responses to AZD1222 COVID-19 vaccine. Findings of the study overall: Dominant at 160-218 and 743-854, vaccine-associated CD4 TCRs also spanned spike. Spike-specific TCRs gained breadth and depth after people received two AZD1222 doses. None of the repertoires were sampled until the peak T cell response had passed.

The assay was immunoSEQ multiplex PCR, and TCRdb's table has in-frame clones only and misses some. Counted here are some 190,000 clones, about 93% occurring once; the ten biggest clones make up roughly 2%. Both about-4-week and about-12-week second-dose recipients were combined. The germline V gene has CDR1 KGHSH and CDR2 LQKENI. The J segment lost 8 bases and the V segment lost 6 bases, leaving 6 bases of the junction unmatched. CDR3 length: 12 residues. Concerning this clone: Its matching antigen is unknown.

This chain uses TRBV18 with TRBJ1-1; the match to TRBD1 covers 7 bases. This receptor was identified in an adult who received the AZD1222 COVID-19 vaccine. The sequenced sample was peripheral blood, obtained 28 days after the second AZD1222 dose. CDR3 sequence (DNA): TGTGCCAGCTCGTCGGGACAGAAGGAAGCTTTCTTT. Translation: CASSSGQKEAFF.